The 12 T cell receptor beta chains reported below all come from one sample, sequenced in a study of identical twins. TCRdb redid the calling of the 5' RACE reads with MiXCR, one entry per CDR3 protein. This sample has about 190,000 distinct CDR3 sequences, with 15% to 20% found just once. The same sample was also studied in work on T cells expressing NK-cell markers.

The sequenced material came from CD8+ T cells sorted from blood. These receptors came from a woman in her late teens or twenties in good health.

The chain couples TRBV20-1 to TRBJ1-1; 7 positions match TRBD1. CDR1 and CDR2 (germline): DFQATT, SNEGSKA (reference sequence). With V trimmed by 5 bases and J by 4 bases, 22 bases remained unmatched. The CDR3 length is 18 residues. This CDR3 reads CSAPPPFPWEGAGTEAFF. The CDR3 bases are TGCAGTGCTCCACCTCCTTTCCCTTGGGAGGGGGCAGGCACTGAAGCTTTCTTT.

The CDR3 sequence is CASRPAGYNEQFF. In DNA form, the CDR3 reads TGTGCCAGCAGGCCAGCAGGTTACAATGAGCAGTTCTTC. V usage is TRBV12-3 or TRBV12-4 and J usage is TRBJ2-1; no clear D. This CDR3 comprises 13 residues. V lost 6 bases and J 4 bases, leaving 10 bases between the germline ends.

This clonotype was counted ten times or more. This chain uses TRBV2 with TRBJ2-5; 15 bases match TRBD2. Losses at the gene ends were 4 bases for V and 5 bases for J; bases not matched to a gene: 11. The CDR3 runs 18 residues. Germline CDR1 reads SNHLY; CDR2 reads FYNNEI. The CDR3 DNA is TGTGCCAGCAGTGGCGGACTAGCGGGGGGGCCGATGTTGGAGACCCAGTACTTC. Its protein is CASSGGLAGGPMLETQYF.

This rearrangement joins TRBV7-9 to TRBJ2-1, with TRBD2 as a possible D gene (5 bases). This CDR3 is built from 15 residues. V lost 5 bases to trimming and J lost 6 bases, with 17 bases between them. The germline CDR1 and CDR2 sequences are SEHNR and FQNEAQ (reference sequence). CDR3 bases: TGTGCCAGCAGCCACGGGCTGAGCGCGGGCAATGAGCAGTTCTTC. This translates into CASSHGLSAGNEQFF. The full variable domain, with the rest looked up from reference TRBV7-9 and TRBJ2-1, is DTGVSQNPRHKITKRGQNVTFRCDPISEHNRLYWYRQTLGQGPEFLTYFQNEAQLEKSRLLSDRFSAERPKGSFSTLEIQRTEQGDSAMYLCASSHGLSAGNEQFFGPGTRLTVL.

A few counts support this clonotype. The chain uses TRBV7-8 and TRBJ2-3; D not certain. With 2 bases removed from V and 2 bases from J, the gap between germline ends came to 8 bases. Germline assignment: CDR1 SGHVS and CDR2 FQNEAQ. This CDR3 comprises 14 residues. The CDR3: CASSLLGTTDTQYF. CDR3 nucleotide sequence: TGTGCCAGCAGCTTACTTGGCACCACAGATACGCAGTATTTT.

This clonotype has just a few counts. The chain uses TRBV5-6 and TRBJ2-7, with D uncertain. CDR1 and CDR2 (germline): SGHDT, YYEEEE. The germline V and J ends were trimmed by 4 bases and 3 bases, with 11 bases remaining between them. The CDR3 loop spans 13 amino acids. The CDR3: CASSLSSLYEQYF. The CDR3 DNA sequence: TGTGCCAGCAGCCTGAGTTCGCTCTACGAGCAGTACTTC.

Only a few counts were recorded for this clonotype. The J gene is TRBJ2-1, the V gene TRBV3-1; D gene unclear. The germline V gene encodes CDR1 LGHDT and CDR2 YNNKEL (reference sequence). The V end was cut by 1 base, the J end by 10 bases, with 14 bases between. The CDR3 runs 14 residues. CDR3 residues: CASSQVGLRPEQFF. DNA for the CDR3: TGTGCCAGCAGCCAAGTGGGCCTCCGACCAGAGCAGTTCTTC.

This clonotype was detected a few times. J is TRBJ2-1 and V is TRBV20-1; TRBD2 matches 8 bases. From germline, CDR1 is DFQATT and CDR2 SNEGSKA (reference sequence). Germline trimming cut 6 bases from V and 0 bases from J; bases unmatched to any gene: 7. This CDR3 comprises 15 residues. CDR3 sequence reads: CSAKELAASYNEQFF. CDR3 nucleotides: TGCAGTGCCAAAGAACTAGCGGCCTCCTACAATGAGCAGTTCTTC.

The chain couples TRBV12-5 to TRBJ1-1; the D is unclear. Germline CDR1 reads LGHNT; CDR2 reads FRNRAP. Deletions cut 6 bases from V and 8 bases from J, with 13 bases between. CDR3 length: 12 residues. The CDR3 DNA follows: TGTGCTAGTGGCTCCCCCGTAGTGGAAGCTTTCTTT. Translation gives CASGSPVVEAFF.

This clonotype was seen a few times. The chain recombines TRBV20-1 with TRBJ1-2, with D tentatively TRBD1 (6 bases). The V end lost 6 bases, the J end lost 10 bases, and 15 bases lay between the germline ends. Germline CDR1 and CDR2: DFQATT and SNEGSKA (reference sequence). The CDR3 is 11 residues long. The CDR3 sequence: CSAPHGGHYTF. CDR3 bases: TGCAGTGCCCCCCACGGGGGCCACTACACCTTC.

This clonotype was detected once. The J gene is TRBJ2-1, the V gene TRBV12-3 or TRBV12-4; TRBD2 aligns across 11 bases. Germline trimming cut 5 bases from V and 7 bases from J; bases unmatched to any gene: 7. This CDR3 has 15 residues. The CDR3: CASSTPSGGFNEQFF. The CDR3 bases are TGTGCCAGCAGTACTCCTAGCGGGGGGTTTAATGAGCAGTTCTTC.

This clonotype was seen more than once but under ten times. The V gene is TRBV20-1, the J gene TRBJ2-1; 13 bases align to TRBD2. Germline-derived CDR1 and CDR2 are DFQATT and SNEGSKA (reference sequence). The V segment lost 6 bases and the J segment 7 bases; nucleotides outside the gene matches: 6. The CDR3 has 14 residues. CDR3 region: CSAVLAGGMNEQFF. Here the CDR3 DNA reads TGCAGTGCGGTACTAGCGGGGGGGATGAATGAGCAGTTCTTC.